This T cell receptor (beta chain) was obtained from a study of T-cell reconstitution after alpha-beta-depleted transplantation in children. As it was prepared, the TCRbeta library received unique molecular identifiers. TCRdb re-called the PCR reads with MiXCR, one entry per CDR3 protein. This table holds roughly 350,000 distinct CDR3 sequences, roughly 15% found once. General observations from the study: At one year after transplant, newly produced T cells mostly accounted for T-cell counts and diversity. The origin of alpha-beta T cells about two months after transplant was reportedly several hundred expanded graft clones. Certain patients had high TCRbeta diversity at day 60, and it came from recipient T cells and thymic progenitors that survived.

Points on this clonotype: Its antigen is not known.

Trimming cost V 10 bases and J 4 bases, with 17 bases left between them. The CDR3 is made up of 14 amino acids. Per germline, CDR1 LNHDA and CDR2 SQIVND (reference sequence). The TCR comes from a male patient under 10 years old who had a stem cell transplant for acute lymphoblastic leukemia, so the T cells may come from the graft donor. Sequencing was performed on PBMCs, mostly from graft donor cells, taken 360 days after TCRalphabeta/CD19-depleted stem cell transplant. The V and J genes are TRBV19 and TRBJ2-1; D is ambiguous. The CDR3 bases are TGTGCCACCAGTGAGGCATTAACGTACAATGAGCAGTTCTTC. It codes for CATSEALTYNEQFF.